This T cell receptor (beta chain) comes out of a study of blood T cell repertoires in COVID-19. Study overall: Donors in the United States, Italy and Spain gave samples during acute or convalescent COVID-19. T cells, B-cell-depleted T cells, or PBMCs provided the cDNA or gDNA that served as material.

Original data processing: Amplification of reference gene primers was used by the study to estimate nucleated cell counts. The assay was immunoSEQ multiplex PCR, and TCRdb's table has in-frame clones only and misses some. V and J calls and clone size are those listed in that table; D and trimming were worked out from the DNA. Altogether almost 250,000 clones are present, roughly 88% being singletons, with the ten largest covering approximately 5.5%. Recruited during active infection, patients (from Seattle) were subsequently followed longitudinally. The length of the CDR3 is 16 residues. V dropped 0 bases and J dropped 4; count of bases not matched to a gene: 5. Germline CDR1 MNHEY, CDR2 SVGEGT.

The specimen sequenced was peripheral blood. This TCR derives from a woman at least 80 years old with COVID-19, enrolled during active disease. V usage is TRBV6-2 or TRBV6-3 and J usage is TRBJ2-3; 9 nucleotides line up with TRBD2. The CDR3 region is CASSYSLRGGSDTQYF. CDR3 nucleotides: TGTGCCAGCAGTTACTCCTTGCGGGGGGGCTCAGATACGCAGTATTTT.